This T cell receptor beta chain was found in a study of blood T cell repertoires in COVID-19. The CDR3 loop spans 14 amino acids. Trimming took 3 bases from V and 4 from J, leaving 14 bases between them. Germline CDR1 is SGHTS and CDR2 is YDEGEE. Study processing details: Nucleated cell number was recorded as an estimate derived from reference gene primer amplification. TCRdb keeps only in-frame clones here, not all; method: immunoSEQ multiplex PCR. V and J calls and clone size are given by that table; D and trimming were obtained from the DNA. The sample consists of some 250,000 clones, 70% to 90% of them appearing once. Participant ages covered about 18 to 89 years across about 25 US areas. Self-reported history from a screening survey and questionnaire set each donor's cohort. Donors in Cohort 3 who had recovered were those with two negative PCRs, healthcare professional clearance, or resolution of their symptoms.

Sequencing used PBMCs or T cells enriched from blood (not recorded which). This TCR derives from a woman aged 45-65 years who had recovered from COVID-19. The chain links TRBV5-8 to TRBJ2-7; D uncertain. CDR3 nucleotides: TGTGCCAGCAGCTCCCTCCTCGTGCGTTACGAGCAGTACTTC. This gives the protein CASSSLLVRYEQYF.